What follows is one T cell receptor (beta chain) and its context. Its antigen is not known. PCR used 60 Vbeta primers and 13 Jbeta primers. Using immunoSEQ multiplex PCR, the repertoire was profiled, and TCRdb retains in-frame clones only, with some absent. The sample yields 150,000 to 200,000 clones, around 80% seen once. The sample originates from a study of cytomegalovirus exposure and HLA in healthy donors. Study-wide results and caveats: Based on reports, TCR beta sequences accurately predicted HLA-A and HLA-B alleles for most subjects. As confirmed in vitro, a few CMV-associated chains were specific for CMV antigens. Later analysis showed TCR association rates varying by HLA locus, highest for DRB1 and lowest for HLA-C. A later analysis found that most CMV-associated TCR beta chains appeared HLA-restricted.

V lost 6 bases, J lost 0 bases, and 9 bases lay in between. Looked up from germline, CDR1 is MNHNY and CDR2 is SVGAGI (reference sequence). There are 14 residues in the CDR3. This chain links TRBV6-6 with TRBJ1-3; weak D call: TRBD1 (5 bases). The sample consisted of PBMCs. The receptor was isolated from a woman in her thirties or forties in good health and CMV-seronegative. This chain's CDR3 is CASRQDSSGNTIYF. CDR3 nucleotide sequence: TGTGCCAGCAGACAAGACAGCTCTGGAAACACCATATATTTT.